This is a list of T cell receptor beta chains from one sample in a study of T cell responses to AZD1222 COVID-19 vaccine. Produced via immunoSEQ multiplex PCR; TCRdb's table is partial and in-frame only. The sample contains about 92,000 clones, 70% to 90% of which appear only once. The sample consisted of peripheral blood, taken on day 0 of AZD1222 vaccination. The receptors derive from an adult in good health. The CDR3 runs from the conserved cysteine through the conserved F or W. Each record gives: clone size, V gene, J gene, D gene, CDR3 protein, CDR3 DNA. D genes are given only for firm matches. Rows give clone size only sometimes, using once, few, many, or a class for an expanded clone.

>.|TRBV27|TRBJ1-4|TRBD1
CASSRTGVSSTNEKLFF
TGTGCCAGCAGTCGAACAGGGGTCAGTTCAACTAATGAAAAACTGTTTTTT
>.|TRBV6-5|TRBJ1-1|.
CASRDTGRAEAFF
TGTGCCAGCAGGGACACAGGGCGGGCTGAAGCTTTCTTT
>.|TRBV6-5|TRBJ1-6|TRBD1
CASSPWTGGNSPLHF
TGTGCCAGCAGTCCGTGGACAGGGGGAAATTCACCCCTCCACTTT
>.|TRBV5-6|TRBJ1-3|.
CASSFSRFSGNTIYF
TGTGCCAGCAGCTTTTCACGGTTCTCTGGAAACACCATATATTTT
>.|TRBV10-3|TRBJ1-1|TRBD1
CAISEPRQGTTEAFF
TGTGCCATCAGCGAACCTCGACAGGGGACAACTGAAGCTTTCTTT
>.|TRBV6-1|TRBJ2-7|.
CASSEAVGSSYEQYF
TGTGCCAGCAGTGAAGCGGTGGGTAGCTCCTACGAGCAGTACTTC
>.|TRBV29-1|TRBJ1-1|.
CSAQPLNTEAFF
TGCAGCGCCCAGCCCCTGAACACTGAAGCTTTCTTT
>.|TRBV7-9|TRBJ2-3|TRBD1
CASSSRETGASTDTQYF
TGTGCCAGCAGCTCGCGAGAGACAGGGGCAAGCACAGATACGCAGTATTTT
>.|TRBV7-9|TRBJ1-4|TRBD1
CASSFTGGLSNEKLFF
TGTGCCAGCAGCTTCACAGGGGGCCTGTCTAATGAAAAACTGTTTTTT
>.|TRBV6-5|TRBJ1-6|.
CASSFSYNSPLHF
TGTGCCAGCAGTTTCAGCTATAATTCACCCCTCCACTTT
>.|TRBV19|TRBJ2-3|TRBD2
CASSPDRLAGTSDTQYF
TGTGCCAGTAGTCCCGACCGACTAGCGGGGACCTCAGATACGCAGTATTTT
>.|TRBV3-1/TRBV3-2|TRBJ2-1|TRBD2
CASSRSGGGYNEQFF
TGTGCCAGCAGCCGCAGCGGGGGGGGGTACAATGAGCAGTTCTTC
>.|TRBV6-5|TRBJ1-1|.
CASSYAEVDTEAFF
TGTGCCAGCAGTTATGCGGAGGTAGACACTGAAGCTTTCTTT
>.|TRBV5-1|TRBJ2-3|.
CASSRDSRTDTQYF
TGCGCCAGCAGCCGGGACTCTCGCACAGATACGCAGTATTTT
>few|TRBV18|TRBJ1-6|.
CASSPDRASNSPLHF
TGTGCCAGCTCACCAGACCGGGCTAGTAATTCACCCCTCCACTTT
>.|TRBV28|TRBJ2-2|.
CASSVVWRENTGELFF
TGTGCCAGCAGCGTCGTGTGGCGGGAGAACACCGGGGAGCTGTTTTTT
>.|TRBV6-2/TRBV6-3|TRBJ2-7|.
CASSYSMEGPTYEQYF
TGTGCCAGCAGTTACTCCATGGAGGGGCCGACCTACGAGCAGTACTTC
>.|TRBV27|TRBJ2-3|.
CASSLSVATDTQYF
TGTGCCAGCAGTTTATCGGTAGCCACAGATACGCAGTATTTT
>.|TRBV19|TRBJ1-2|TRBD1
CATKGQGLGYTF
TGTGCCACCAAAGGACAGGGGCTTGGCTACACCTTC
>.|TRBV5-1|TRBJ1-1|.
CASSSLGGGRNTEAFF
TGCGCCAGCAGCTCCCTTGGGGGGGGGCGGAACACTGAAGCTTTCTTT
>.|TRBV2|TRBJ1-4|.
CASSDVDWGMATNEKLFF
TGTGCCAGCAGTGACGTGGATTGGGGAATGGCAACTAATGAAAAACTGTTTTTT
>.|TRBV5-1|TRBJ1-1|.
CASSSEIEAFF
TGCGCCAGCAGCTCTGAGATCGAAGCTTTCTTT
>.|TRBV6-1|TRBJ2-1|TRBD2
CASSEAGLVIEQFF
TGTGCCAGCAGTGAAGCGGGACTAGTCATTGAGCAGTTCTTC
>.|TRBV2|TRBJ2-3|.
CASSTLAFSTDTQYF
TGTGCCAGCAGTACCCTAGCGTTTAGCACAGATACGCAGTATTTT
>.|TRBV30|TRBJ1-4|TRBD1
CAIGQGFEKLFF
TGTGCCATCGGACAGGGGTTTGAAAAACTGTTTTTT
>.|TRBV30|TRBJ1-1|.
CACARADTEAFF
TGTGCCTGCGCAAGGGCGGACACTGAAGCTTTCTTT
>.|TRBV3-1/TRBV3-2|TRBJ1-2|.
CASSQQNYGYTF
TGTGCCAGCAGCCAACAGAACTATGGCTACACCTTC
>.|TRBV2|TRBJ2-5|.
CASNLWPTETQYF
TGTGCCAGCAATCTTTGGCCGACTGAGACCCAGTACTTC
>.|TRBV29-1|TRBJ2-3|TRBD2
CSVDVGRGGSDTQYF
TGCAGCGTTGACGTGGGGCGGGGGGGCTCAGATACGCAGTATTTT
>few|TRBV12-3/TRBV12-4|TRBJ2-1|.
CASSKNYNEQFF
TGTGCCAGCAGTAAGAACTACAATGAGCAGTTCTTC
>.|TRBV19|TRBJ2-1|.
CASSKTPSSYNEQFF
TGTGCCAGTAGTAAGACGCCGAGCTCCTACAATGAGCAGTTCTTC
>.|TRBV6-5|TRBJ2-7|.
CASRTRGASYEQYF
TGTGCCAGCAGGACGAGGGGAGCCTCCTACGAGCAGTACTTC
>.|TRBV18|TRBJ1-2|TRBD1
CASSPQGAKDGYTF
TGTGCCAGCTCACCACAGGGGGCAAAAGATGGCTACACCTTC
>.|TRBV7-8|TRBJ1-1|TRBD1
CASSSLRTGNPNTEAFF
TGTGCCAGCAGCAGCTTGAGGACAGGGAACCCAAACACTGAAGCTTTCTTT
>.|TRBV7-8|TRBJ2-3|.
CASSAHMEGSTQYF
TGTGCCAGCAGCGCCCACATGGAGGGCTCGACGCAGTATTTT
>.|TRBV5-1|TRBJ2-5|TRBD2
CASSVAGTSQETQYF
TGCGCCAGCAGCGTAGCGGGGACGTCACAAGAGACCCAGTACTTC
>.|TRBV4-2|TRBJ2-3|TRBD2
CASSLSGGTTDTQYF
TGTGCCAGCAGCCTCAGCGGGGGGACCACAGATACGCAGTATTTT
>once|TRBV5-4|TRBJ2-7|.
CASSGGRGSYEQYF
TGTGCCAGCAGCGGCGGACGAGGAAGCTACGAGCAGTACTTC
>.|TRBV11-3|TRBJ2-5|TRBD1
CASSRGLGTEETQYF
TGTGCCAGCAGCCGGGGCCTCGGGACAGAAGAGACCCAGTACTTC
>.|TRBV2|TRBJ2-3|.
CASMVRFTDTQYF
TGTGCCAGCATGGTTAGATTCACAGATACGCAGTATTTT
>.|TRBV27|TRBJ2-7|.
CASSLLGDRGGTSLPYEQYF
TGTGCCAGCAGTTTATTAGGGGACAGGGGAGGGACTAGCCTTCCTTACGAGCAGTACTTC
>.|TRBV6-2/TRBV6-3|TRBJ1-1|.
CASSAGPEAFF
TGTGCCAGCAGTGCAGGACCAGAAGCTTTCTTT
>.|TRBV7-2|TRBJ2-7|TRBD2
CASSTGLAGFYEQYF
TGTGCCAGCAGCACCGGACTAGCGGGTTTTTACGAGCAGTACTTC
>.|TRBV28|TRBJ1-3|.
CASSLISFIGKNTIYF
TGTGCCAGCAGTTTAATCTCCTTCATCGGAAAAAACACCATATATTTT
>.|TRBV6-5|TRBJ2-7|.
CASRPQGLYEQYF
TGTGCCAGCCGCCCCCAGGGGCTCTACGAGCAGTACTTC
>.|TRBV30|TRBJ1-2|.
CAWSAGPLKGYTF
TGTGCCTGGAGCGCCGGGCCCTTAAAGGGCTACACCTTC
>.|TRBV11-3|TRBJ1-1|.
CASSLGTANTEAFF
TGTGCCAGCAGCTTGGGGACCGCTAACACTGAAGCTTTCTTT
>.|TRBV28|TRBJ1-5|.
CASIQTGLVQPQHF
TGTGCCAGCATCCAAACAGGGTTAGTCCAGCCCCAGCATTTT
>.|TRBV3-1/TRBV3-2|TRBJ2-7|.
CASSQRTDSYEQYF
TGTGCCAGCAGCCAACGGACGGACTCCTACGAGCAGTACTTC
>.|TRBV19|TRBJ1-5|TRBD1
CASSRTGGNQPQHF
TGTGCCAGTAGTCGGACAGGGGGCAATCAGCCCCAGCATTTT
>medium-sized|TRBV4-2|TRBJ2-1|.
CASRPTLFDEQFF
TGTGCCAGCAGACCAACCCTTTTCGATGAGCAGTTCTTC
>.|TRBV6-2/TRBV6-3|TRBJ1-2|.
CASSLRSGARGYTF
TGTGCCAGCAGTTTGAGGTCGGGGGCAAGAGGCTACACCTTC
>.|TRBV25-1|TRBJ1-1|.
CASQPPGPATEAFF
TGTGCCAGTCAGCCCCCGGGACCTGCCACTGAAGCTTTCTTT
>.|TRBV11-1|TRBJ1-2|.
CASSFGGAKGYTF
TGTGCCAGCAGCTTTGGTGGGGCGAAAGGCTACACCTTC
>.|TRBV28|TRBJ1-4|.
CASRPGRTDEKLFF
TGTGCCAGCAGGCCGGGGAGGACTGATGAAAAACTGTTTTTT
>.|TRBV5-4|TRBJ2-7|TRBD1
CASSRDRGLNYEQYF
TGTGCCAGCAGCCGTGACAGGGGGCTTAACTACGAGCAGTACTTC
>.|TRBV5-1|TRBJ1-2|TRBD1
CASSVRQGYGYTF
TGCGCCAGCAGCGTTCGACAGGGGTATGGCTACACCTTC
>once|TRBV11-3|TRBJ2-1|TRBD2
CASSAWGREGINEQFF
TGTGCCAGCAGCGCCTGGGGGCGGGAGGGTATCAATGAGCAGTTCTTC